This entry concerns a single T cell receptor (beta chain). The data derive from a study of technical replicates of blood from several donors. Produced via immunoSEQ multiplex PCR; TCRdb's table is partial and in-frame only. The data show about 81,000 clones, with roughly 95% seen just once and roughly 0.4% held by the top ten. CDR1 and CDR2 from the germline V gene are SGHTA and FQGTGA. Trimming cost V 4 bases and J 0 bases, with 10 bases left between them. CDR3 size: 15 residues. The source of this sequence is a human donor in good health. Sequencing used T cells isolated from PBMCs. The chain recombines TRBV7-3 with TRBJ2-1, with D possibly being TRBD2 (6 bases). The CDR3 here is CASSYTGVSYNEQFF. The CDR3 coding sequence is TGTGCCAGCAGCTACACGGGAGTCTCCTACAATGAGCAGTTCTTC.